This TCR beta chain was retrieved from a study of T-cell memory formation after mild COVID-19. TCRdb independently ran MiXCR on the 5' RACE reads; one entry per CDR3 protein. The data hold 550,000 to 600,000 distinct CDR3 sequences, with roughly 22% observed a single time. The CDR3 totals 17 residues. From germline, CDR1 is SGHTA and CDR2 FQGNSA. V was pared by 4 bases and J by 0 bases, with 16 bases between. This chain uses TRBV7-2 with TRBJ2-4; D ambiguous. The sample was PBMCs or a T cell subset sorted from them (not recorded which). The TCR comes from an adult woman who had mild COVID-19 (a few samples of this study predate the infection). Cell type and time point are not known. CDR3 loop: CASSSRLGNLAKNIQYF. DNA for the CDR3: TGTGCCAGCAGCTCGAGACTGGGGAATTTAGCCAAAAACATTCAGTACTTC.